This T cell receptor beta chain emerged from a study of siplizumab effects on memory and regulatory T cells. Some clones are missing from TCRdb's copy, which holds only in-frame ones; the method was immunoSEQ multiplex PCR. Here the sample spans around 94,000 clones, 80% to 95% being singletons. Between the trimmed V and J ends, which lost 8 bases and 2 bases, there was a span of 15 bases. Germline assignment: CDR1 SNHLY and CDR2 FYNNEI. This CDR3 spans 14 amino acids. Broader study findings: Under siplizumab, an average approximately 69% of mappable alloreactive CD4+ clones were Treg-derived, compared with 25% to 30% in controls.

A remark on this clone: What it binds is unknown.

This TCR came from a human donor in good health. The gene calls are TRBV2 and TRBJ1-1, with unresolved D. Input material: CD4+ T cells sorted from blood. CDR3 nucleotides: TGTGCCAGCGAAACCCGGGCAGTAAACACTGAAGCTTTCTTT. This codes for CASETRAVNTEAFF.